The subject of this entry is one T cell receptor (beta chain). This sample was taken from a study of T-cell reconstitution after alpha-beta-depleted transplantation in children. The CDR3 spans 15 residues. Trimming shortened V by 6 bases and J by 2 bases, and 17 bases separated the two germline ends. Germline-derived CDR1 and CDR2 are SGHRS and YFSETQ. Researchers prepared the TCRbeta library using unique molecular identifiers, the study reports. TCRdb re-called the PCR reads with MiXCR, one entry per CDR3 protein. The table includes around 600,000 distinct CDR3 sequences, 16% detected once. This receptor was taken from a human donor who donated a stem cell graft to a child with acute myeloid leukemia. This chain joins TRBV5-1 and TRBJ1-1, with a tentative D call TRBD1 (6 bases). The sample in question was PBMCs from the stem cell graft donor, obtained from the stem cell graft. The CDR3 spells CASTRGMDRNTEAFF. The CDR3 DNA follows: TGCGCCAGCACCCGTGGCATGGACAGAAACACTGAAGCTTTCTTT.